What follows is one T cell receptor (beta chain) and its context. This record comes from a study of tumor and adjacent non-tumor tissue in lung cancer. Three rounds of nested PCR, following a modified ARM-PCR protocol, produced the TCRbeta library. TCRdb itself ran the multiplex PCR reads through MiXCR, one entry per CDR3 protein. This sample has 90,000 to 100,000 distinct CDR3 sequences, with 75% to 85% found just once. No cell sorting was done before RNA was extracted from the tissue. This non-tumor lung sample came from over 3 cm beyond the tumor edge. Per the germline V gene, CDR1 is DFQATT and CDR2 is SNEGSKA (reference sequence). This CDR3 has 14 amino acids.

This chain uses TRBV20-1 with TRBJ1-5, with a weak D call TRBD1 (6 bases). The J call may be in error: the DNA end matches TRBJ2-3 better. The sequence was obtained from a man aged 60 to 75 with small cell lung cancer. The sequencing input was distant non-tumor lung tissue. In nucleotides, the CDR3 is TGCAATACCAAAACGGCAGGGGTGGGTCAGCCCCAGTATTTT. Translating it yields CNTKTAGVGQPQYF.